The clone carrying this TCR beta chain was counted a few times. Its target is unknown. One entry per CDR3 protein results from TCRdb running MiXCR on the reads. The sample lists 300,000 to 400,000 distinct CDR3 sequences; 25% to 35% were seen once. These data are taken from a study of T cell repertoires in cytomegalovirus infection. The V and J ends lost 7 bases and 8 bases respectively, with 13 bases between them. Germline lookup yields CDR1 LNHDA and CDR2 SQIVND (reference sequence). CDR3 length: 12 residues. This sequence originates from a human donor in good health (CMV status not recorded). Some clones in this sample may be carry-over from other donors' samples. This chain connects TRBV19 to TRBJ2-3; D may be TRBD1 (5 bases). Sample: cultured PBMCs, taken from culture after CMV antigen stimulation. This chain's CDR3 is CASKFGAGTQYF. The CDR3 DNA follows: TGTGCCAGTAAGTTTGGGGCCGGTACGCAGTATTTT. The full variable domain, in which reference TRBV19 and TRBJ2-3 provide the parts outside the CDR3, is DGGITQSPKYLFRKEGQNVTLSCEQNLNHDAMYWYRQDPGQGLRLIYYSQIVNDFQKGDIAEGYSVSREKKESFPLTVTSAQKNPTAFYLCASKFGAGTQYFGPGTRLTVL.